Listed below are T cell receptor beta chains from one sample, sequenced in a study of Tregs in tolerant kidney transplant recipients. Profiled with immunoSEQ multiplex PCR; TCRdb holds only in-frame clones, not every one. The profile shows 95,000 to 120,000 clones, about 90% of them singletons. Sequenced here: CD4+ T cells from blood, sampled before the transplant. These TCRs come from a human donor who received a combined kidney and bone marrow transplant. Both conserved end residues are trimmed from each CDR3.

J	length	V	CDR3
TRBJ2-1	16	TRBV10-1	ASSEGPSGKSSYNEQF
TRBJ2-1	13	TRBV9	ASSPGVGSYNEQF
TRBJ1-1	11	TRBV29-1	SVDPNRGRVAF
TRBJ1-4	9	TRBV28	ASSSNEKLF
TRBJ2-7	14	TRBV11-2	ASSLVPWDRIMEQY
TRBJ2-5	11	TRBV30	AWLDWVGETQY
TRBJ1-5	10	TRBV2	ASSQDIQPQH
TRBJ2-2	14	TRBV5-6	ASSLVGTGNTGELF
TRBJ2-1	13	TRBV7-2	ASSLTSGRSDEQF
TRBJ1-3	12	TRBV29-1	SVAQGGSGNTIY
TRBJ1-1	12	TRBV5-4	ASSLAVGNTEAF
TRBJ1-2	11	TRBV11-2	ASSQGINYGYT
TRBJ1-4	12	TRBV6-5	ASSRTADNEKLF
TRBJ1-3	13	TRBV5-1	ASSFSGIPGNTIY
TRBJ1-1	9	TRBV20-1	SARENSEAF
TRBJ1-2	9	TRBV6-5	ASRTRDGYT
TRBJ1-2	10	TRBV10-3	AISADRSGYT
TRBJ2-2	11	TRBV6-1	ASREPNTGELF
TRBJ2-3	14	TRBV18	ASSPPEGENTDTQY
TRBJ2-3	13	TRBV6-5	ASSYGQGLPDTQY
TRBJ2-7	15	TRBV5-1	ASSLYGAGANFVAWY
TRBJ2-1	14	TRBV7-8	ASSSATSGSRWEQF
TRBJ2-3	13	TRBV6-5	ASSYQRRVTDTQY
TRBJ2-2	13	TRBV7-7	ASGDRGPQPGELF
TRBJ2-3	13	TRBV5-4	ASSLEVLAGGTQY
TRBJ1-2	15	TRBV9	ASSSWTPGQGQRGYT
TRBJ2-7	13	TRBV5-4	ASSLEAGRAYEQY
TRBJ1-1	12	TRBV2	ASRGGSVNTEAF
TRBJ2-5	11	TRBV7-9	ASTEASLETQY
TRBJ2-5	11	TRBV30	AWDRGRIETQY
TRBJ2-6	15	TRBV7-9	ASSFDRGPRGANVLT
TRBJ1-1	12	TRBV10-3	AISGDSWNTEAF
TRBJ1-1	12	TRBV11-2	ASSLDPVAGEAF
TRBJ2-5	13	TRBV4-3	ASSQDGGVGETQY
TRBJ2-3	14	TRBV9	ASSGTWGPSTDTQY
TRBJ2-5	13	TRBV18	ASSLGQSIQETQY
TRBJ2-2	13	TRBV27	ASSHANYRTGELF
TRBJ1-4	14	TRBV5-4	ASSLGLLAANEKLF
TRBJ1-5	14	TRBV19	ASSIRRIGSNQPQH
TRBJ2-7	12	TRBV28	ASSLSGISYEQY